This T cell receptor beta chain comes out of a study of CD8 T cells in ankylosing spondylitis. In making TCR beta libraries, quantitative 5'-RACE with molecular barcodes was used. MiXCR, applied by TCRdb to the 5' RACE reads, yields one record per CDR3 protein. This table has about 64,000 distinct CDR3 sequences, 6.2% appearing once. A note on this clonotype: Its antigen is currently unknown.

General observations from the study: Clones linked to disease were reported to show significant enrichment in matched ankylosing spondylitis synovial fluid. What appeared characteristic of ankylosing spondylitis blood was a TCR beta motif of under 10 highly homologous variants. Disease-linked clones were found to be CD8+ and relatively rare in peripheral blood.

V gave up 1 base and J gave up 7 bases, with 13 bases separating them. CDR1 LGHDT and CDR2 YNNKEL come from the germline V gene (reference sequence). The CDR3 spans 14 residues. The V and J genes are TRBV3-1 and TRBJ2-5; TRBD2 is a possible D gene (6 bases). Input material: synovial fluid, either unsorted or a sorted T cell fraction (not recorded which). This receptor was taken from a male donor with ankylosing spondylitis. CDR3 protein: CASSQATSIGTQYF. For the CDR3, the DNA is TGTGCCAGCAGCCAAGCGACTAGTATCGGGACCCAGTACTTC.